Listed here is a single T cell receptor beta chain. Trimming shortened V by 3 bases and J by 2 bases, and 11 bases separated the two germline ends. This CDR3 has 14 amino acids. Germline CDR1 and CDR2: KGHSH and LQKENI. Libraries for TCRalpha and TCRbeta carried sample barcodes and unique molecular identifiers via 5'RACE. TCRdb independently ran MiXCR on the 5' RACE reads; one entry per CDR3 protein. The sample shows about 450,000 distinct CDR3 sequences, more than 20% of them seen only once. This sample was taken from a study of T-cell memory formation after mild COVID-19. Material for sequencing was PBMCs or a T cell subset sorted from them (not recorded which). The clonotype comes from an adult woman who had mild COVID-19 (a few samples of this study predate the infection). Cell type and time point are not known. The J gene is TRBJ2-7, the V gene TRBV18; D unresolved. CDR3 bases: TGTGCCAGCTCACCCCTTGACACCACCTACGAGCAGTACTTC. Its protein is CASSPLDTTYEQYF. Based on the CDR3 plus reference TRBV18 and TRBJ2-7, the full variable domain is NAGVMQNPRHLVRRRGQEARLRCSPMKGHSHVYWYRQLPEEGLKFMVYLQKENIIDESGMPKERFSAEFPKEGPSILRIQQVVRGDSAAYFCASSPLDTTYEQYFGPGTRLTVT.